This T cell receptor beta chain was found in a study of shared clonotypes between healthy human individuals (dated by TCRdb to 2018 to 2020). Notes on the research overall: The cohort comprised two women and a few men aged 18 to 49 years. For each donor, CD4 naive and CD4 memory were each given three plates, CD8 naive was given two plates, and CD8 memory was given one plate. Blood TCR repertoires of several healthy adults were deeply sequenced to estimate repertoire size and the extent of clonotype sharing between individuals. To increase sequencing depth and limit assay-specific biases, TCR repertoire library preparation and sequencing were carried out by different laboratories using diverse techniques. Per donor, leukapheresis produced somewhere between about 0.94 and 10 billion PBMCs. Results and caveats for the whole study, not just this receptor: Incomplete sequencing was indicated by rarefaction of sorted-subset datasets, despite the large sequencing depth. When several donors were compared, the shared fraction of clonotypes was around 5% for naive CD4, roughly 3.3% for naive CD8, roughly 2.3% for memory CD4, and around 0.37% for memory CD8. Based on pairwise subsampling, the degree of clonotype sharing among donors was expected to be affected by sequencing depth. Sampling was restricted to blood, and TCR repertoires in tissue are likely to differ from TCR repertoires in blood. Larger estimated clonotype richness was generally found for naive subsets than for memory subsets. The genetic and exposure-history diversity represented was limited by the small number of donors. Compared with non-shared clonotypes, the clonotypes found in all four sorted-subset donors had higher generation probabilities.

CD8 naive samples were CD45RO-negative cells positively selected for CCR7, giving a CD45RA+CCR7+ population that excluded TemRA cells. Donors were healthy HIV-negative adults with no recently reported acute infections or vaccinations. All donors were Caucasian adults living in Nashville, Tennessee, USA. After blood collection by leukapheresis, PBMCs were isolated using Ficoll-Histopaque density gradient centrifugation and then cryopreserved in the vapor phase of liquid nitrogen. Analytical flow cytometry was used to check the purity and quantity of each magnetically sorted T cell population. Genomic DNA was isolated from each sorted fraction and quantified by UV absorbance on a Nanodrop 2000c. V drops 6 bases and J drops 1 base, leaving 12 bases in between. The CDR3 goes from the cysteine to the phenylalanine over 14 residues. The sequence is cut down to CDR3 DNA, 42 bases in frame from base 1. As encoded in the germline V gene, CDR1 is SNHLY while CDR2 is FYNNEI.

Using the deep immunoSEQ assay, TCR CDR3 regions were amplified from genomic DNA by multiplex PCR. For each cell subset, the extracted genomic DNA was distributed evenly across all wells of several immunoSEQ 96-well plates, and each plate served as one replicate. Each replicate PCR for sorted subsets received around 200 ng genomic DNA, equal to about 30,000 T cell genomes. Purified libraries were quantified with a Qubit 3.0 fluorometer, sized on a Bioanalyzer 2100, and re-quantified with the KAPA Library Quantification kit. Every immunoSEQ 96-well plate was sequenced on a dedicated single-read 150-cycle Illumina NextSeq 550 flow cell. The authors' pipeline ran thus. Because the immunoSEQ output held only junctional sequences and lacked quality scores, the filtering could not match the filtering applied to full-length reads. Sequences were annotated with PyIR, a Python wrapper for IgBLAST v1.9, and V/J genes and CDR3 were assigned using IMGT germline references. Any read was removed if the V/J assignment was weak (E-value above 1e-6), the CDR3 was missing, or the read contained stop codons, out-of-frame junctions, or ambiguous translated residues. A V3J clonotype was defined by an identical inferred V gene, J gene, and CDR3 amino acid sequence. To compute the percentage overlap between repertoires, the number of shared unique clonotypes was divided by the size of the smaller repertoire. Repertoire richness was assessed with RTK rarefaction, the Chao1 estimator, and Recon v2.1 estimates of unobserved clonotypes. Generation probabilities for all TCRbeta clonotypes obtained by the gDNA method from a handful of donors were computed using OLGA. Entries here come from immuneACCESS through TCRdb and include only in-frame sequences with V and J called. Some clones fail to appear in such tables; in the studies checked, an unresolved V gene covers under half of the shortfall, and the cause of the remainder is unknown. The D gene and trimming were derived from the DNA, and the V and J assignments and clone size from that table. The sample yields around 1,900,000 clones; roughly 93% were counted once. The ten largest clones represent about 1.7% of the sample.

Concerning this clone itself: The antigen it recognizes is unknown. Per-base quality was not reported, and no clone a single base away is much larger than it.

This sequence uses TRBV2 and TRBJ2-5; the D gene is possibly TRBD2, with 6 bases matching. Sequenced material: naive CD8+ T cells from PBMCs. Explained via the paper, the cell subset or site label denotes: CD45RA+CCR7+. The TCR was taken from a man between 18 and 29 years old in good health. Some clones in this sample may be carry-over from other donors' samples. DNA sequence: TGTGCCAGCAGGGGAGGACGGGCCCAAGAGACCCAGTACTTC. This is translated as CASRGGRAQETQYF.